What follows describes a single T cell receptor beta chain. These data are taken from a study of blood T cell repertoires in COVID-19. TCRdb keeps only in-frame clones here, not all; method: immunoSEQ multiplex PCR. The sample has 150,000 or so clones; more than 65% are singletons. The sample consisted of PBMCs or T cells enriched from blood (not recorded which). The clonotype was recovered from a man aged 50 to 60 who had recovered from COVID-19.

This CDR3 reads CASRGQISGNTIYF. The CDR3, as DNA: TGTGCCAGCAGGGGACAGATCTCTGGAAACACCATATATTTT. This chain links TRBV6-5 with TRBJ1-3; 7 nucleotides align to TRBD1. V lost 6 bases to trimming and J lost 0 bases; unmatched junction nucleotides: 2. Per germline, CDR1 MNHEY and CDR2 SVGAGI. This CDR3 comprises 14 residues.